The rows below give T cell receptor beta chains drawn from one sample of a study of T cell responses to AZD1222 COVID-19 vaccine. The protocol was immunoSEQ multiplex PCR, while the TCRdb copy is restricted to in-frame clones and leaves out a portion. In the table there are more than 140,000 clones, around 91% of which are singletons. The sequencing used peripheral blood, collected on day 0 of AZD1222 vaccination. The receptors were gathered from an adult in good health. CDR3s include the opening cysteine and the closing phenylalanine or tryptophan. The D gene is left open where the match is weak. Size is omitted from some rows. Given values are once, few, many or a class for expanded clones.

J,size,V,D,CDR3,DNA
TRBJ1-2,few,TRBV10-3,TRBD1,CAISERPGQSNGYTF,TGTGCCATCAGTGAGCGCCCGGGACAGAGTAATGGCTACACCTTC
TRBJ2-1,NA,TRBV19,NA,CASSITESNNEQFF,TGTGCCAGTAGTATAACAGAATCGAACAATGAGCAGTTCTTC
TRBJ2-7,NA,TRBV27,TRBD1,CASSWAGGEQYF,TGTGCCAGCAGTTGGGCAGGGGGCGAGCAGTACTTC
TRBJ2-7,NA,TRBV28,NA,CASSFPGRLSYEQYF,TGTGCCAGCAGTTTCCCGGGACGCCTCTCCTACGAGCAGTACTTC
TRBJ1-2,NA,TRBV6-2/TRBV6-3,NA,CASSYFTGRNGYTF,TGTGCCAGCAGTTACTTCACGGGCCGGAATGGCTACACCTTC
TRBJ1-2,NA,TRBV7-9,TRBD1,CASSVIQGVVGYTF,TGTGCCAGCAGCGTAATACAGGGGGTGGTTGGCTACACCTTC
TRBJ1-2,NA,TRBV4-2,NA,CASSQIGGPGGNYGYTF,TGTGCCAGCAGCCAAATCGGGGGTCCAGGAGGGAACTATGGCTACACCTTC
TRBJ2-1,few,TRBV7-9,TRBD1,CASSPTDRGNEQFF,TGTGCCAGCAGCCCTACCGACAGGGGGAATGAGCAGTTCTTC
TRBJ2-1,NA,TRBV5-4,NA,CASSYLLGAAEQFF,TGTGCCAGCAGCTACCTACTTGGAGCAGCTGAGCAGTTCTTC
TRBJ2-7,NA,TRBV4-3,TRBD2,CASSPDGLAPGEQYF,TGCGCCAGCAGCCCAGACGGACTAGCCCCGGGGGAGCAGTACTTC
TRBJ2-1,NA,TRBV3-1/TRBV3-2,NA,CASSLDLNEQFF,TGTGCCAGCAGCCTGGACCTCAATGAGCAGTTCTTC
TRBJ1-4,NA,TRBV27,NA,CASRDIINEKLFF,TGTGCCAGCAGGGACATCATCAATGAAAAACTGTTTTTT
TRBJ2-1,once,TRBV15,TRBD2,CATSRGAGANEQFF,TGTGCCACCAGCAGAGGGGCGGGAGCGAATGAGCAGTTCTTC
TRBJ2-7,NA,TRBV7-2,TRBD2,CASSLGLAGVSYEQYF,TGTGCCAGCAGCCTAGGACTAGCGGGAGTCTCCTACGAGCAGTACTTC
TRBJ2-1,NA,TRBV11-2,TRBD2,CASSLDGTSGGLGDEQFF,TGTGCCAGCAGCTTAGATGGGACTAGCGGGGGTCTAGGGGATGAGCAGTTCTTC
TRBJ2-7,NA,TRBV28,NA,CASSLQGRLQYEQYF,TGTGCCAGCAGTTTACAGGGGAGGTTGCAGTACGAGCAGTACTTC
TRBJ2-7,few,TRBV6-1,TRBD1,CASSEEAGGAYEQYF,TGTGCCAGCAGTGAAGAGGCAGGGGGCGCCTACGAGCAGTACTTC
TRBJ2-3,NA,TRBV7-3,NA,CASSDGGIYDTQYF,TGTGCCAGCAGCGACGGAGGAATTTACGATACGCAGTATTTT
TRBJ1-4,NA,TRBV7-2,TRBD1,CASTQQGATNEKLFF,TGTGCCAGCACTCAACAGGGGGCTACTAATGAAAAACTGTTTTTT
TRBJ2-5,NA,TRBV3-1/TRBV3-2,TRBD1,CASSLPNRGRETQYF,TGTGCCAGCAGCCTCCCAAACAGGGGGCGAGAGACCCAGTACTTC
TRBJ2-2,NA,TRBV6-5,NA,CASGTLNTGELFF,TGTGCCAGCGGGACACTTAACACCGGGGAGCTGTTTTTT
TRBJ1-2,NA,TRBV25-1,NA,CASSESGNYGYTF,TGTGCCAGCAGTGAATCAGGAAACTATGGCTACACCTTC
TRBJ1-1,NA,TRBV28,NA,CASNPGHLNTEAFF,TGTGCCAGCAATCCGGGACACCTGAACACTGAAGCTTTCTTT
TRBJ2-3,NA,TRBV9,NA,CASSGLSDAPRDTQYF,TGTGCCAGCAGCGGACTTAGCGACGCCCCCCGAGATACGCAGTATTTT
TRBJ2-2,NA,TRBV7-3,NA,CASSLSPTGELFF,TGTGCCAGCAGCTTAAGTCCCACCGGGGAGCTGTTTTTT
TRBJ2-5,once,TRBV28,NA,CASSVSAVRETQYF,TGTGCCAGCAGTGTTAGCGCGGTTCGGGAGACCCAGTACTTC
TRBJ1-2,NA,TRBV13,NA,CASSLDRQLGYTF,TGTGCCAGCAGCTTAGACAGGCAACTAGGCTACACCTTC
TRBJ2-7,NA,TRBV28,NA,CASSLHGASGDEQYF,TGTGCCAGCAGTTTACATGGGGCCTCGGGGGACGAGCAGTACTTC
TRBJ2-1,NA,TRBV25-1,NA,CASSTGGGRPGNEQFF,TGTGCCAGCAGTACTGGGGGCGGGAGACCAGGGAATGAGCAGTTCTTC
TRBJ2-7,NA,TRBV7-8,NA,CASSLDLAYLHF,TGTGCCAGCAGCTTAGACTTAGCTTATCTGCACTTC
TRBJ2-1,NA,TRBV27,NA,CASSPGAQGNEQFF,TGTGCCAGCAGCCCTGGGGCCCAGGGGAATGAGCAGTTCTTC
TRBJ1-2,NA,TRBV6-5,TRBD1,CASGRTGYYGYTF,TGTGCCAGCGGGAGGACAGGTTACTATGGCTACACCTTC
TRBJ1-5,NA,TRBV28,TRBD1,CASSLRQGGQPQHF,TGTGCCAGCAGTTTACGACAGGGGGGTCAGCCCCAGCATTTT
TRBJ1-1,NA,TRBV4-3,TRBD1,CASSQDRGNTEAFF,TGCGCCAGCAGCCAGGACAGGGGAAACACTGAAGCTTTCTTT
TRBJ1-6,NA,TRBV3-1/TRBV3-2,NA,CASSQDQGRGVPLHF,TGTGCCAGCAGCCAAGATCAGGGTCGGGGAGTACCCCTCCACTTT
TRBJ2-3,NA,TRBV9,NA,CASSSYQSTDTQYF,TGTGCCAGCAGCAGCTACCAATCCACAGATACGCAGTATTTT
TRBJ1-1,NA,TRBV19,NA,CASSTGRLRGTEAFF,TGTGCCAGTAGTACGGGACGGCTAAGGGGCACTGAAGCTTTCTTT
TRBJ2-7,NA,TRBV7-3,TRBD2,CASSPSGVGTNEQYF,TGTGCCAGCAGCCCGAGCGGGGTGGGGACTAACGAGCAGTACTTC
TRBJ1-5,NA,TRBV19,NA,CASSIASGQPQHF,TGTGCCAGTAGTATCGCCTCTGGGCAGCCCCAGCATTTT
TRBJ2-1,NA,TRBV3-1/TRBV3-2,NA,CASSQDRAVRNEQFF,TGTGCCAGCAGCCAAGATCGGGCAGTAAGGAATGAGCAGTTCTTC
TRBJ2-3,few,TRBV5-6,TRBD2,CASSFGLAGSLGDTQYF,TGTGCCAGCAGCTTTGGACTAGCGGGTTCCCTCGGGGATACGCAGTATTTT
TRBJ2-1,once,TRBV21-1,NA,CASSKRAGGEQFF,TGTGCCAGCAGCAAACGCGCCGGGGGCGAGCAGTTCTTC
TRBJ2-1,NA,TRBV7-9,NA,CASSLQAGNEQFF,TGTGCCAGCAGCTTACAGGCGGGCAATGAGCAGTTCTTC
TRBJ1-1,NA,TRBV6-5,TRBD1,CASRHQGARTEAFF,TGTGCCAGCAGACACCAGGGGGCTCGCACTGAAGCTTTCTTT
TRBJ2-7,few,TRBV4-1,NA,CASSQGFGLREQYF,TGCGCCAGCAGCCAGGGATTCGGGTTAAGGGAGCAGTACTTC
TRBJ1-1,NA,TRBV2,TRBD1,CASSVPLTQGAGGTEAFF,TGTGCCAGCAGTGTCCCTCTAACACAGGGGGCAGGAGGCACTGAAGCTTTCTTT
TRBJ1-2,once,TRBV27,NA,CASSPNSLPGPYGYTF,TGTGCCAGCAGTCCAAACAGCTTACCCGGCCCTTATGGCTACACCTTC
TRBJ1-4,once,TRBV28,NA,CASSLFTNEKLFF,TGTGCCAGCAGTTTATTTACTAATGAAAAACTGTTTTTT
TRBJ2-6,NA,TRBV6-2/TRBV6-3,NA,CASSYAGANVLTF,TGTGCCAGCAGTTACGCTGGGGCCAACGTCCTGACTTTC
TRBJ2-2,NA,TRBV19,TRBD2,CASSFLGLAGDSTGELFF,TGTGCCAGTAGTTTCCTAGGACTAGCGGGGGATAGCACCGGGGAGCTGTTTTTT
TRBJ2-1,NA,TRBV27,TRBD2,CASSSGLAGVTYNEQFF,TGTGCCAGCAGTTCAGGACTAGCGGGAGTAACCTACAATGAGCAGTTCTTC
TRBJ2-1,NA,TRBV24-1,TRBD1,CATSDRTGEYNEQFF,TGTGCCACCAGTGACCGGACAGGGGAATACAATGAGCAGTTCTTC
TRBJ2-3,once,TRBV2,NA,CASSVIIADTQYF,TGTGCCAGCAGTGTGATTATAGCAGATACGCAGTATTTT
TRBJ2-1,NA,TRBV4-2,TRBD1,CASSQVDLYDRDRGPVNSYNEQFF,TGTGCCAGCAGCCAAGTAGACCTATACGACCGGGACAGGGGGCCGGTTAACTCTTACAATGAGCAGTTCTTC